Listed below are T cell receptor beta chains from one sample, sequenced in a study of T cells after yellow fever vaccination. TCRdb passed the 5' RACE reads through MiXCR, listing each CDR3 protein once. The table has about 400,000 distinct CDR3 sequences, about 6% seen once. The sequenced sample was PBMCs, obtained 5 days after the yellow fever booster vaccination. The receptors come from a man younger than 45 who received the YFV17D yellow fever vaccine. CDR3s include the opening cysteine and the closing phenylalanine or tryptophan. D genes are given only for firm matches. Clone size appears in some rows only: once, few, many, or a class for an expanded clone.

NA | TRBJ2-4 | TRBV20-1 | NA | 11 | CSAGPTVIQYF | TGCAGTGCTGGGCCTACAGTTATTCAGTACTTC
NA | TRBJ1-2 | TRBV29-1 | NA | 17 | CSVEGLTDRRAAEGYTF | TGCAGCGTTGAAGGCCTCACGGACAGAAGAGCCGCTGAAGGCTACACCTTC
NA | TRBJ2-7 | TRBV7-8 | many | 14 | CASSLSQGFDEQYF | TGTGCCAGCAGCTTATCCCAGGGGTTCGACGAGCAGTACTTC
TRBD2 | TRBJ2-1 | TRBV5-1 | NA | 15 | CASSLSAGGYGEQFF | TGCGCCAGCAGCTTATCAGCGGGAGGCTATGGTGAGCAGTTCTTC
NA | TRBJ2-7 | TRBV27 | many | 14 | CASSLRGRSYEQYF | TGTGCCAGCAGTTTGAGAGGGCGATCCTACGAGCAGTACTTC
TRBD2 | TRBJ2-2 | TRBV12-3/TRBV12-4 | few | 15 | CASSRGLVGTGELFF | TGTGCCAGCAGCCGCGGACTAGTAGGGACCGGGGAGCTGTTTTTT
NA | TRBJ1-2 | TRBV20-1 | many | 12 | CSARDRATGYTF | TGCAGTGCTAGAGATCGGGCAACGGGCTACACCTTC
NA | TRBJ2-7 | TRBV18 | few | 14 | CASSPRGNYRKQYF | TGTGCCAGCTCACCACGAGGGAACTATCGTAAGCAGTACTTC
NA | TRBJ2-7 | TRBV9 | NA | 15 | CASSATSSLFYEQYF | TGTGCCAGCAGTGCGACTAGTAGTCTTTTCTACGAGCAGTACTTC
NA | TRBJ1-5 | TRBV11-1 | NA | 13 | CASSWDRDQPQHF | TGTGCCAGCAGCTGGGACCGGGATCAGCCCCAGCATTTT
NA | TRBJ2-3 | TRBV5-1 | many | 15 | CASSLSGSTPDTQYF | TGCGCCAGCAGCCTATCCGGGTCGACACCAGATACGCAGTATTTT
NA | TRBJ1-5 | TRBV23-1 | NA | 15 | CASLPGEGQVQPQHF | TGCGCCAGCCTCCCAGGAGAGGGCCAGGTTCAGCCCCAGCATTTT
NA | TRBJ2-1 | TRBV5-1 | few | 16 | CASSLAATYSYNEQFF | TGCGCCAGCAGCTTGGCAGCGACCTACTCCTACAATGAGCAGTTCTTC
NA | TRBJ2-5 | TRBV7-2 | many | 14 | CASSLDVGQETQYF | TGTGCCAGCAGCTTAGACGTGGGACAAGAGACCCAGTACTTC
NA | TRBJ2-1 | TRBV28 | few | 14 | CASSLEPPLNEQFF | TGTGCCAGCAGTTTAGAACCCCCTCTGAATGAGCAGTTCTTC
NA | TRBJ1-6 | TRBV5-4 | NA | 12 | CATTRAPEPLHF | TGTGCCACCACACGGGCTCCTGAGCCCCTCCACTTT
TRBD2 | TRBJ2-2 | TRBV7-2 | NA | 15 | CASSASGRNTGELFF | TGTGCCAGCAGTGCTAGCGGGAGGAACACCGGGGAGCTGTTTTTT
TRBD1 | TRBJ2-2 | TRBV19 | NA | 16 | CASSNRQGDPTGELFF | TGTGCCAGTAGTAATAGACAGGGGGACCCCACCGGGGAGCTGTTTTTT
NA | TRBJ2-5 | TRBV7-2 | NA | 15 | CASSLGSSGAETQYF | TGTGCCAGCAGCTTGGGTAGCTCGGGTGCGGAGACCCAGTACTTC
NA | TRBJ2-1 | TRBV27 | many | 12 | CASSLQYNEQFF | TGTGCCAGCAGTTTACAGTACAATGAGCAGTTCTTC
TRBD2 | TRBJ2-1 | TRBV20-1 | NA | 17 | CSAPRGGRASSYNEQFF | TGCAGTGCCCCCCGGGGCGGGAGGGCCTCGTCCTACAATGAGCAGTTCTTC
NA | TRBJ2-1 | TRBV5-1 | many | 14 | CASAPANSYNEQFF | TGCGCCAGCGCCCCAGCGAACTCCTACAATGAGCAGTTCTTC
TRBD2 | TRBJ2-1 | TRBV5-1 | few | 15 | CASSESGSRSSSGFF | TGCGCCAGCAGTGAAAGCGGGAGTAGGAGCTCCTCGGGGTTCTTC
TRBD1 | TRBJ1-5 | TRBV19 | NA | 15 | CASRDRVRSNPPQHF | TGTGCCAGTAGAGACAGGGTGAGGAGCAATCCGCCCCAGCATTTT
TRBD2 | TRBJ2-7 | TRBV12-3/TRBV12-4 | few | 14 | CASSQGLIAYEQYF | TGTGCCAGCAGTCAGGGACTAATCGCCTACGAGCAGTACTTC
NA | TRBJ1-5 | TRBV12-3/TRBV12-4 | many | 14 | CASSFGLTGQPQHF | TGTGCCAGCAGTTTCGGTCTTACAGGTCAGCCCCAGCATTTT
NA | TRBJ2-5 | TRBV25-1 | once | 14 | CASTWGHSQETQYF | TGTGCCAGCACTTGGGGGCACTCCCAAGAGACCCAGTACTTC
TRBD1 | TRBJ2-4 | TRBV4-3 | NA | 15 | CASSQVSGGSNIQYF | TGCGCCAGCAGCCAAGTCTCAGGGGGCAGCAACATTCAGTACTTC
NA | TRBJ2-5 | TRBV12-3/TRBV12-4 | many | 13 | CASRLVPQETQYF | TGTGCCAGCAGACTCGTTCCGCAAGAGACCCAGTACTTC
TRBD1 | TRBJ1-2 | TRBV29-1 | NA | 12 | CSVQGGGDGYTF | TGCAGCGTTCAAGGGGGCGGAGATGGCTACACCTTC
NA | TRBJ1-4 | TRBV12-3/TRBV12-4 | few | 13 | CASRQGGTEKLFF | TGTGCCAGCAGACAAGGGGGGACTGAAAAACTGTTTTTT
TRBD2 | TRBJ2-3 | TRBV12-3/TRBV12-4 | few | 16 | CASSSNLAGGTDTQYF | TGTGCCAGCAGTTCAAATCTAGCGGGAGGGACAGATACGCAGTATTTT
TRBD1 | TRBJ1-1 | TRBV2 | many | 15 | CASRRTGSPNTEAFF | TGTGCCAGCAGGAGGACAGGGTCGCCTAACACTGAAGCTTTCTTT
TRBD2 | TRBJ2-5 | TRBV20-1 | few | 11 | CSVAGVETQYF | TGCAGTGTAGCGGGAGTAGAGACCCAGTACTTC
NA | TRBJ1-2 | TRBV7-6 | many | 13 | CASSLAADYGYTF | TGTGCCAGCAGCTTGGCAGCCGACTATGGCTACACCTTC
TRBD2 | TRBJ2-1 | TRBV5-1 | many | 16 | CASSPSPAGESNEQFF | TGCGCCAGCAGCCCATCCCCAGCGGGAGAAAGCAATGAGCAGTTCTTC
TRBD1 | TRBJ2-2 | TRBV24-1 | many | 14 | CATSPTGGTGELFF | TGTGCCACCAGCCCAACAGGGGGGACCGGGGAGCTGTTTTTT
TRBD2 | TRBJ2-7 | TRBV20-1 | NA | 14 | CSASLRGSLDEQYF | TGCAGTGCTAGTTTGCGCGGGAGTCTCGACGAGCAGTACTTC
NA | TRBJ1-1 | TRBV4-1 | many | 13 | CASSQGQNTEAFF | TGCGCCAGCAGCCAAGGACAGAACACTGAAGCTTTCTTT
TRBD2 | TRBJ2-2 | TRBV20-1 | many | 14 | CSASSSGRTGELFF | TGCAGTGCTAGTTCTAGCGGGAGAACCGGGGAGCTGTTTTTT
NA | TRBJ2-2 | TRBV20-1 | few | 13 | CSARDVNTGELFF | TGCAGTGCTAGAGATGTTAACACCGGGGAGCTGTTTTTT